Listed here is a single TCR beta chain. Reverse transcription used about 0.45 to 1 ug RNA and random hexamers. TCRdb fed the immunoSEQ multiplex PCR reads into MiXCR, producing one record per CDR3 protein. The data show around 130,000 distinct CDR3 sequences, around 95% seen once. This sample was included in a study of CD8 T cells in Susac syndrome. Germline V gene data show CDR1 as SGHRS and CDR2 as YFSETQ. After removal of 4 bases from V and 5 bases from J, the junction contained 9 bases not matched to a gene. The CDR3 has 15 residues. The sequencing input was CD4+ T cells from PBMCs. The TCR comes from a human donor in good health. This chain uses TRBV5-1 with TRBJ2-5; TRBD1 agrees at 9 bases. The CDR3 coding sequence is TGCGCCAGCAGCCCGCCGGGACAGGGATGGGAGACCCAGTACTTC. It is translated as CASSPPGQGWETQYF. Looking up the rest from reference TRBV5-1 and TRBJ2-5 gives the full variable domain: KAGVTQTPRYLIKTRGQQVTLSCSPISGHRSVSWYQQTPGQGLQFLFEYFSETQRNKGNFPGRFSGRQFSNSRSEMNVSTLELGDSALYLCASSPPGQGWETQYFGPGTRLLVL.